This TCR beta chain was sequenced in a study of T cell responses to AZD1222 COVID-19 vaccine. Trimming took off 0 bases at V and 7 bases at J, with 13 bases between the two ends. CDR3 length: 14 amino acids. In germline, CDR1 is SGHKS, CDR2 YYEKEE (reference sequence). Details on this clone: Its specificity is not known.

Study-level results: White British people made up most donors, females outnumbered males, and clonal diversity was possibly underestimated.

This table comes from immunoSEQ multiplex PCR, and its TCRdb copy is limited to in-frame clones, with some not included. The table lists 95,000 to 130,000 clones, roughly 93% of them singletons. The sample in question was peripheral blood, obtained on day 0 of AZD1222 vaccination. This receptor was obtained from an adult in good health. This sequence joins TRBV5-5 and TRBJ2-5; D possibly uses TRBD1 or TRBD2 (6 bases each). The CDR3 spells CASSLDGGQGTQYF. CDR3 DNA: TGTGCCAGCAGCTTGGACGGGGGCCAGGGGACCCAGTACTTC.